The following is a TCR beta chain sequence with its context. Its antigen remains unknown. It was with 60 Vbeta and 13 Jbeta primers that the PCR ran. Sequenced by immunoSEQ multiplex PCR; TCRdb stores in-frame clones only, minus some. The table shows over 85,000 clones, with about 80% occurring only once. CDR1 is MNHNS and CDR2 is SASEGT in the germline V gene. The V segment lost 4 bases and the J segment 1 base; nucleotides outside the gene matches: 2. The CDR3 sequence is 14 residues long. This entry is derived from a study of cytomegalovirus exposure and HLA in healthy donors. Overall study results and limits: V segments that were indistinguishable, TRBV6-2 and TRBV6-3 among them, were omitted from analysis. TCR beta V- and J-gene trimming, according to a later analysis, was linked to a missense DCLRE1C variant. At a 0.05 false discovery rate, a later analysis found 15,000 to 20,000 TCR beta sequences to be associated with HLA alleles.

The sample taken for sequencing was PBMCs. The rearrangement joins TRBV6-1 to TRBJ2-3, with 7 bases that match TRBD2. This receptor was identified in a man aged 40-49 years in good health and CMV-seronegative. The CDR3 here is CASSGAGGTDTQYF. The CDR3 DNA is TGTGCCAGCAGTGGGGCGGGAGGCACAGATACGCAGTATTTT.